This is a list of T cell receptor beta chains from one sample in a study of identical twins. TCRdb independently ran MiXCR on the 5' RACE reads; one entry per CDR3 protein. The data hold about 240,000 distinct CDR3 sequences, with about 12% observed a single time. The same data also went into a second study, on yellow fever vaccine responses in identical twins.

The sequenced sample was memory (CD45RO+) T cells sorted from blood. Source of these receptors: a young woman in good health. Each CDR3 is given with its conserved first and last residue. The order of the fields is CDR3 length, V gene, D gene, J gene, clone size, CDR3 DNA, CDR3 protein. The D gene is left open where the match is weak. Rows give clone size only sometimes, using once, few, many, or a class for an expanded clone.

length: 15; V: TRBV12-3/TRBV12-4; D: -; J: TRBJ1-1; size: few; DNA: TGTGCCAGCAGTACCCGTCCTTCCCGGAACACTGAAGCTTTCTTT; CDR3: CASSTRPSRNTEAFF
length: 15; V: TRBV3-1; D: -; J: TRBJ2-7; size: -; DNA: TGTGCCAGCAGCCCCCTGAACGGTGGGGGTTACGAGCAGTACTTC; CDR3: CASSPLNGGGYEQYF
length: 13; V: TRBV5-1; D: -; J: TRBJ2-3; size: many; DNA: TGCGCCAGCAGCTCGGGGTTCACAGATACGCAGTATTTT; CDR3: CASSSGFTDTQYF
length: 20; V: TRBV21-1; D: -; J: TRBJ2-1; size: few; DNA: TGTGCCAGCAGCAAAGAGGAGGGTCGAGGGGGCCGGGGTTCTCACAATGAGCAGTTCTTC; CDR3: CASSKEEGRGGRGSHNEQFF
length: 16; V: TRBV9; D: TRBD1; J: TRBJ2-3; size: few; DNA: TGTGCCAGCAGCGACCGGGACAGGGGGCCCGCAGATACGCAGTATTTT; CDR3: CASSDRDRGPADTQYF
length: 16; V: TRBV3-1; D: -; J: TRBJ2-3; size: many; DNA: TGTGCCAGCAGCCTTCTTGTGCCAGGGAAGACAGATACGCAGTATTTT; CDR3: CASSLLVPGKTDTQYF
length: 14; V: TRBV6-5; D: -; J: TRBJ2-7; size: -; DNA: TGTGCCAGCAGTTTGATAGGACAGAACGGAGAGCAGTACTTC; CDR3: CASSLIGQNGEQYF
length: 16; V: TRBV20-1; D: -; J: TRBJ2-1; size: -; DNA: TGCAGTGCTAGGAAGGCCACGGGGGGCCCCTACAATGAGCAGTTCTTC; CDR3: CSARKATGGPYNEQFF
length: 15; V: TRBV9; D: TRBD2; J: TRBJ2-7; size: -; DNA: TGTGCCAGCAGCTTCGCCAGCGGGGACTTCTACGAGCAGTACTTC; CDR3: CASSFASGDFYEQYF
length: 14; V: TRBV5-1; D: TRBD1; J: TRBJ2-7; size: -; DNA: TGCGCCAGCAGCCCTCAGACAGGGGGCTACGAGCAGTACTTC; CDR3: CASSPQTGGYEQYF
length: 15; V: TRBV11-3; D: -; J: TRBJ2-7; size: -; DNA: TGTGCCAACTCCGGGACCAGTGATGGCTGCTACGAGCAGTACTTC; CDR3: CANSGTSDGCYEQYF
length: 13; V: TRBV7-2; D: -; J: TRBJ1-5; size: many; DNA: TGTGCCAGCAGCCGTCCCGACGGGCAGCCCCAGCATTTT; CDR3: CASSRPDGQPQHF
length: 12; V: TRBV12-3/TRBV12-4; D: -; J: TRBJ2-1; size: many; DNA: TGTGCCAGCAGTTTTCGAGGTCCTGAGCAGTTCTTC; CDR3: CASSFRGPEQFF
length: 14; V: TRBV7-2; D: TRBD1; J: TRBJ1-1; size: many; DNA: TGTGCCAGCAGCCCGGGACAGCTGCCGAGGGAAGCTTTCTTT; CDR3: CASSPGQLPREAFF
length: 17; V: TRBV1; D: -; J: TRBJ2-7; size: -; DNA: TGCACCAGCAGCCAAGATGTCTCAGGCGGGGGGTTCTACGAGCAGTACTTC; CDR3: CTSSQDVSGGGFYEQYF
length: 16; V: TRBV12-3/TRBV12-4; D: -; J: TRBJ2-3; size: many; DNA: TGTGCCAGCAACAAGGCGTTGAAGGTGGGCACAGATACGCAGTATTTT; CDR3: CASNKALKVGTDTQYF
length: 12; V: TRBV20-1; D: -; J: TRBJ2-7; size: -; DNA: TGCAGTGCGTGGACAGCTGTCTACGAGCAGTACTTC; CDR3: CSAWTAVYEQYF
length: 15; V: TRBV18; D: -; J: TRBJ1-1; size: many; DNA: TGTGCCAGCTCACCACGGGCAGGCGAAAACACTGAAGCTTTCTTT; CDR3: CASSPRAGENTEAFF
length: 12; V: TRBV20-1; D: -; J: TRBJ1-2; size: -; DNA: TGCAGTGCCGGGGCAGGGACCGAAGGCTACACCTTC; CDR3: CSAGAGTEGYTF
length: 14; V: TRBV2; D: TRBD2; J: TRBJ2-1; size: -; DNA: TGTGCCAGCAGTGAAAGGGGACTAGCGGGGGGGCAGTTCTTC; CDR3: CASSERGLAGGQFF
length: 16; V: TRBV20-1; D: TRBD1; J: TRBJ1-1; size: -; DNA: TGCAGTGCTAGAAAGACAGGGGCCGTTTGGGACACTGAAGCTTTCTTT; CDR3: CSARKTGAVWDTEAFF
length: 15; V: TRBV4-3; D: TRBD1; J: TRBJ2-3; size: once; DNA: TGCGCCAGCAGCCAAGAAGGTGGGACAGGGAGTACGCAGTATTTT; CDR3: CASSQEGGTGSTQYF
length: 16; V: TRBV28; D: TRBD2; J: TRBJ2-2; size: many; DNA: TGTGCCAGCAGCCCTGGACTAGCTGCGAACACCGGGGAGCTGTTTTTT; CDR3: CASSPGLAANTGELFF
length: 14; V: TRBV7-8; D: -; J: TRBJ1-2; size: -; DNA: TGTGCCAGCAGCTTAGGCTGGGAGACTAATGGCTACACCTTC; CDR3: CASSLGWETNGYTF
length: 14; V: TRBV6-2/TRBV6-3; D: TRBD1; J: TRBJ2-2; size: -; DNA: TGTGCCAGCAGTTTTGACAGGGAGACCGGGGAGCTGTTTTTT; CDR3: CASSFDRETGELFF
length: 13; V: TRBV10-3; D: -; J: TRBJ2-1; size: few; DNA: TGTGCCATCAGTCAAGGACGGGGCGATGAGCAGTTCTTC; CDR3: CAISQGRGDEQFF
length: 13; V: TRBV6-2/TRBV6-3; D: -; J: TRBJ2-2; size: many; DNA: TGTGCCAGCGGGCTGACGAACACCGGGGAGCTGTTTTTT; CDR3: CASGLTNTGELFF
length: 14; V: TRBV3-1; D: -; J: TRBJ1-6; size: many; DNA: TGTGCCAGCAGCCCCCGGGACACGAAATCACCCCTCCACTTT; CDR3: CASSPRDTKSPLHF
length: 13; V: TRBV7-9; D: TRBD2; J: TRBJ2-5; size: few; DNA: TGTGCCAGCAGCAAAAGCGGGGGTGAGACCCAGTACTTC; CDR3: CASSKSGGETQYF
length: 15; V: TRBV3-1; D: TRBD2; J: TRBJ2-3; size: few; DNA: TGTGCCAGCAGCCCTAGCGGGAGATCCACAGATACGCAGTATTTT; CDR3: CASSPSGRSTDTQYF
length: 14; V: TRBV20-1; D: -; J: TRBJ2-7; size: -; DNA: TGCAGTGCGGTAATGGACAGAGTAAGCTACGAGCAGTACTTC; CDR3: CSAVMDRVSYEQYF
length: 13; V: TRBV12-3/TRBV12-4; D: -; J: TRBJ2-2; size: many; DNA: TGTGCCAGCACTCCGACGAACACCGGGGAGCTGTTTTTT; CDR3: CASTPTNTGELFF
length: 14; V: TRBV5-1; D: -; J: TRBJ2-7; size: -; DNA: TGCGCCAGCAGCTTGGTGCCGGGCGGCTACGAGCAGTACTTC; CDR3: CASSLVPGGYEQYF
length: 17; V: TRBV11-2; D: TRBD2; J: TRBJ2-2; size: few; DNA: TGTGCCAGCAGCCGCCTGAGGGGCGGGGGGATCACCGGGGAGCTGTTTTTT; CDR3: CASSRLRGGGITGELFF
length: 11; V: TRBV11-2; D: -; J: TRBJ2-1; size: few; DNA: TGTGCCAGCAGCCCTCACGATGAGCAGTTCTTC; CDR3: CASSPHDEQFF
length: 16; V: TRBV4-1; D: -; J: TRBJ1-3; size: few; DNA: TGCGCCAGCAGCCAAGTGCAGGGTAAATCTGGAAACACCATATATTTT; CDR3: CASSQVQGKSGNTIYF
length: 15; V: TRBV9; D: -; J: TRBJ1-4; size: -; DNA: TGTGCCAGCAGCGTAGGATCAGGATCTGGTGAAAAACTGTTTTTT; CDR3: CASSVGSGSGEKLFF
length: 16; V: TRBV7-2; D: -; J: TRBJ1-2; size: few; DNA: TGTGCCAGCAGCTTAGGTCGGGCCACTATTAACTATGGCTACACCTTC; CDR3: CASSLGRATINYGYTF
length: 16; V: TRBV9; D: -; J: TRBJ2-5; size: -; DNA: TGTGCCAGCAGCGTAGTAGGAGGGACGGCCTTTGAGGCCCAGTACTTC; CDR3: CASSVVGGTAFEAQYF
length: 15; V: TRBV15; D: TRBD2; J: TRBJ2-1; size: -; DNA: TGTGCCACCAGCACACTAGCGGGAGATTACAATGAGCAGTTCTTC; CDR3: CATSTLAGDYNEQFF
length: 14; V: TRBV20-1; D: TRBD2; J: TRBJ2-3; size: -; DNA: TGCAGTGCTACACCCCTCCGGGGGGGAGATACGCAGTATTTT; CDR3: CSATPLRGGDTQYF